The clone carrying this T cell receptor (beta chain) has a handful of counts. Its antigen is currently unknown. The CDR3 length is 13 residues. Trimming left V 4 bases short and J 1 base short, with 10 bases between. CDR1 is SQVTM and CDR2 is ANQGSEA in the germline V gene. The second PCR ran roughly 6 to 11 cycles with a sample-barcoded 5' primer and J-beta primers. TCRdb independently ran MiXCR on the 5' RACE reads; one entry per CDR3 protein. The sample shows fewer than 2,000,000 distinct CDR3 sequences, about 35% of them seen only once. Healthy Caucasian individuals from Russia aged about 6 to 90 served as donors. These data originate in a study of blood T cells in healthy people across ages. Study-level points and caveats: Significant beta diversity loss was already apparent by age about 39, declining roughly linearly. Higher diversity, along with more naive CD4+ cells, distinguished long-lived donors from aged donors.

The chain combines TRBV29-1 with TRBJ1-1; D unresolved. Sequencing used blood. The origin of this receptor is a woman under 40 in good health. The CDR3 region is CSVGITANTEAFF. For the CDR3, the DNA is TGCAGCGTTGGGATTACAGCGAACACTGAAGCTTTCTTT.